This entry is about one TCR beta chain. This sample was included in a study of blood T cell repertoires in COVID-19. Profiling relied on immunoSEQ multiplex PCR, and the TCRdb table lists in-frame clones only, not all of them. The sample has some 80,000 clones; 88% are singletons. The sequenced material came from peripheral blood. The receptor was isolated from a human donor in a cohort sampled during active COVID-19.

This chain's CDR3 is CASSHQDYYNEQFF. CDR3 nucleotides: TGTGCCAGCAGCCATCAGGACTACTACAATGAGCAGTTCTTC. The J gene is TRBJ2-1, the V gene TRBV11-2; the D gene is possibly TRBD2 (6 bases). The V end lost 5 bases, the J end lost 3 bases, and 11 bases lay between the germline ends. The CDR3 has 14 residues. Germline lookup yields CDR1 SGHAT and CDR2 FQNNGV.